Listed here are 27 T cell receptor beta chains from one sample, sequenced in a study of OX40 agonist ivuxolimab in advanced cancers. TCRdb's table, derived via immunoSEQ multiplex PCR, lists solely in-frame clones and lacks some. The sample carries some 80,000 clones, 88% recorded once. Source: CD4+ or CD8+ T cells sorted from blood, taken in a trial of the OX40 agonist ivuxolimab. The origin of the receptors is an adult with an advanced solid tumor such as melanoma, head and neck, liver or kidney cancer.

The rearrangement links TRBV19 to TRBJ1-4; D uncertain. The CDR3 has 15 residues. Germline assignment: CDR1 LNHDA and CDR2 SQIVND (reference sequence). V was shortened by 5 bases and J by 5 bases, with 15 bases between the two germline ends. The CDR3 nucleotides are TGTGCCAGTAGTCTCTCCGGGGTGGCCAATGAAAAACTGTTTTTT. Its protein is CASSLSGVANEKLFF. Drawing the rest from reference TRBV19 and TRBJ1-4, the complete variable domain is DGGITQSPKYLFRKEGQNVTLSCEQNLNHDAMYWYRQDPGQGLRLIYYSQIVNDFQKGDIAEGYSVSREKKESFPLTVTSAQKNPTAFYLCASSLSGVANEKLFFGSGTQLSVL.

V gene TRBV7-9 combines with J gene TRBJ2-1; TRBD2 matches 9 bases. The J segment lost 6 bases and the V segment lost 4 bases, leaving 13 bases of the junction unmatched. Germline V gives CDR1 SEHNR, CDR2 FQNEAQ (reference sequence). The CDR3 runs 17 residues. For the CDR3, the DNA is TGTGCCAGCAGCTGGGCGGTAGCGGGAGCAAGGTCCAATGAGCAGTTCTTC. Residues: CASSWAVAGARSNEQFF.

CDR3: CASSVGGGNGHEQYF. In nucleotides, the CDR3 is TGTGCCAGCAGCGTAGGAGGAGGGAACGGCCACGAGCAGTACTTC. The genes are TRBV9 and TRBJ2-7; D is perhaps TRBD2 (6 bases). V was trimmed by 0 bases and J by 5 bases, leaving 15 bases between them. This CDR3 is built from 15 residues. The germline V gene encodes CDR1 SGDLS and CDR2 YYNGEE.

The V call is TRBV19, the J call TRBJ1-3, with D tentatively TRBD1 (5 bases). The germline V gene encodes CDR1 LNHDA and CDR2 SQIVND (reference sequence). V was cut by 5 bases and J by 6 bases, with 11 bases left in between. The CDR3 length is 13 residues. CDR3 DNA sequence: TGTGCCAGTAGTTTGGGACGGGAAAACACCATATATTTT. Translation gives CASSLGRENTIYF.

This clone showed up just a few times. This chain connects TRBV21-1 to TRBJ1-1. TRBV21-1 constitutes a pseudogene. The CDR3 consists of 15 residues. CDR3 protein: CASSKEIHVYTEAFF. The CDR3 nucleotides are TGTGCCAGCAGCAAGGAGATACACGTGTACACTGAAGCTTTCTTT.

This clone was recorded once. The chain uses TRBV9 and TRBJ1-3; the D is unclear. Trimming removed 0 bases at V and 0 bases at J, with 7 bases between. Germline CDR1 SGDLS, CDR2 YYNGEE. The CDR3 contains 15 residues. As DNA, the CDR3 is TGTGCCAGCAGCGTAGGGCGACTCTCTGGAAACACCATATATTTT. Translation gives CASSVGRLSGNTIYF.

This rearrangement joins TRBV5-8 to TRBJ1-2; D might be TRBD1 (5 bases). This CDR3 has 16 amino acids. Germline V gene lookup returns CDR1 SGHTS and CDR2 YDEGEE. The ends were cut back, 4 bases at V and 0 bases at J, with 16 bases in the middle. The CDR3 loop is CASSPWGQGPNYGYTF. In DNA form, the CDR3 reads TGTGCCAGCAGCCCCTGGGGTCAGGGTCCTAACTATGGCTACACCTTC.

The chain employs TRBV2 and TRBJ1-4; a weak D match, TRBD1 (5 bases). Trimming shortened V by 6 bases and J by 7 bases, and 18 bases separated the two germline ends. The germline V gene has CDR1 SNHLY and CDR2 FYNNEI. CDR3 length equals 15 residues. CDR3 in amino acids: CASRAGSAGREKLFF. The CDR3 nucleotides read TGTGCCAGCAGGGCAGGGTCGGCTGGTCGTGAAAAACTGTTTTTT. The whole variable domain, filled in from reference TRBV2 and TRBJ1-4, reads EPEVTQTPSHQVTQMGQEVILRCVPISNHLYFYWYRQILGQKVEFLVSFYNNEISEKSEIFDDQFSVERPDGSNFTLKIRSTKLEDSAMYFCASRAGSAGREKLFFGSGTQLSVL.

The chain couples TRBV4-3 to TRBJ1-4; 8 positions match TRBD1. Unmatched junction bases numbered 12, after V lost 3 bases and J lost 6 bases. Germline CDR1 and CDR2: LGHNA and YSLEER. This CDR3 is built from 17 residues. CDR3 sequence: CASSQDRVPSGDEKLFF. The CDR3 DNA reads as TGCGCCAGCAGCCAGGACAGGGTACCCAGTGGGGATGAAAAACTGTTTTTT.

This rearrangement joins TRBV5-1 to TRBJ1-2; weak D call: TRBD1 (6 bases). CDR3 length: 15 residues. Trimming removed 2 bases at V and 2 bases at J, with 13 bases between. Looked up from germline, CDR1 is SGHRS and CDR2 is YFSETQ. As DNA, the CDR3 is TGCGCCAGCAGCTTTGCGGCGGGGGCGAACTATGGCTACACCTTC. Residues: CASSFAAGANYGYTF. Filled out from reference TRBV5-1 and TRBJ1-2, the complete variable domain reads KAGVTQTPRYLIKTRGQQVTLSCSPISGHRSVSWYQQTPGQGLQFLFEYFSETQRNKGNFPGRFSGRQFSNSRSEMNVSTLELGDSALYLCASSFAAGANYGYTFGSGTRLTVV.

The rearrangement uses TRBV19 and TRBJ2-6; D is possibly TRBD1 (5 bases). V lost 3 bases, J lost 2 bases, and 11 bases lay in between. Per the germline V gene, CDR1 is LNHDA and CDR2 is SQIVND (reference sequence). This CDR3 contains 16 residues. The chain's CDR3 is CASSIGLGAGANVLTF. The DNA for the CDR3 is TGTGCCAGTAGTATCGGTTTAGGGGCTGGGGCCAACGTCCTGACTTTC.

This clone occurred once. The genes are TRBV7-9 and TRBJ2-5; D unresolved. Germline V gene sequence: CDR1 SEHNR, CDR2 FQNEAQ (reference sequence). Trimming stripped 2 bases from V and 3 bases from J, with 1 base between. The CDR3 length is 11 residues. The CDR3 here is CASSLKETQYF. CDR3 bases: TGTGCCAGCAGCTTAAAAGAGACCCAGTACTTC.

This sequence joins TRBV19 and TRBJ2-2; 16 positions match TRBD2. The V segment lost 7 bases and the J segment 7 bases; nucleotides outside the gene matches: 9. Germline V gene lookup returns CDR1 LNHDA and CDR2 SQIVND (reference sequence). The CDR3 runs to 17 residues. CDR3 loop: CASTTPGTSGGVGELFF. For the CDR3, the DNA is TGTGCCAGTACCACACCCGGGACTAGCGGGGGGGTCGGGGAGCTGTTTTTT.

The chain couples TRBV14 to TRBJ1-2, with TRBD1 matching over 10 bases. This CDR3 contains 17 residues. V gave up 1 base and J gave up 6 bases; unmatched junction bases: 11. Germline V CDR1 and CDR2: SGHDN, FVKESK. The CDR3 region has the DNA TGTGCCAGCAGCCAAGTAGGGGGGACAGGGGTTACGGATGGCTACACCTTC. Translating gives CASSQVGGTGVTDGYTF. The whole variable domain, remainder taken from reference TRBV14 and TRBJ1-2, is EAGVTQFPSHSVIEKGQTVTLRCDPISGHDNLYWYRRVMGKEIKFLLHFVKESKQDESGMPNNRFLAERTGGTYSTLKVQPAELEDSGVYFCASSQVGGTGVTDGYTFGSGTRLTVV.

J is TRBJ2-5 and V is TRBV2; no clear D. CDR3 length equals 12 residues. Trimming left V 7 bases short and J 5 bases short, with 11 bases between. Germline V gives CDR1 SNHLY, CDR2 FYNNEI. CDR3: CASNLRRETQYF. The CDR3 DNA reads TGTGCCAGCAATCTAAGGCGGGAGACCCAGTACTTC.

A single count supports this clone. The V call is TRBV5-1, the J call TRBJ1-1; D possibly corresponds to TRBD1 (5 bases). V was pared by 1 base and J by 4 bases, with 17 bases between. This CDR3 contains 16 residues. The germline gives CDR1 SGHRS, CDR2 YFSETQ. This CDR3 reads CASSLRAWGGATEAFF. In nucleotides, the CDR3 is TGCGCCAGCAGCTTGCGAGCTTGGGGAGGGGCCACTGAAGCTTTCTTT. The whole variable domain, remainder taken from reference TRBV5-1 and TRBJ1-1, is KAGVTQTPRYLIKTRGQQVTLSCSPISGHRSVSWYQQTPGQGLQFLFEYFSETQRNKGNFPGRFSGRQFSNSRSEMNVSTLELGDSALYLCASSLRAWGGATEAFFGQGTRLTVV.

The chain combines TRBV4-1 with TRBJ1-1; tentative D call: TRBD1 (5 bases). V dropped 1 base and J dropped 3 bases, with 12 bases sitting between them. The CDR3 is made up of 15 amino acids. The germline V gene has CDR1 MGHRA and CDR2 YSYEKL. CDR3 bases: TGCGCCAGCAGCCAAGGGGCCGGGGCCTACACTGAAGCTTTCTTT. Protein product: CASSQGAGAYTEAFF.

The chain uses TRBV5-6 and TRBJ2-6; D unresolved. The CDR3 spans 17 residues. Trimming left V 1 base short and J 2 bases short, with 13 bases between. The germline CDR1 and CDR2 sequences are SGHDT and YYEEEE. In DNA, the CDR3 is TGTGCCAGCAGCTTGTTAACGACTGCGGCTGGGGCCAACGTCCTGACTTTC. Its protein is CASSLLTTAAGANVLTF.

The chain has TRBV10-2 and TRBJ1-2; 7 positions match TRBD1. The germline gives CDR1 WSHSY, CDR2 SAAADI. The CDR3 is made up of 14 amino acids. V lost 11 bases to trimming and J lost 5 bases; unmatched junction nucleotides: 14. CDR3 DNA sequence: TGCGCCTCGACCGGAGGGGGCAGGGCATATGGCTACACCTTC. This translates into CASTGGGRAYGYTF.

This clone was seen a few times. V usage is TRBV5-4 and J usage is TRBJ2-1; the D gene is possibly TRBD1 (5 bases). V shed 1 base and J shed 4 bases, with 9 bases lying between them. This CDR3 region has 14 residues. Per germline, CDR1 SGHNT and CDR2 YYREEE (reference sequence). The CDR3 sequence is CASSLSDSYNEQFF. CDR3 DNA: TGTGCCAGCAGCTTGTCTGACAGTTACAATGAGCAGTTCTTC. The full variable domain, with the rest looked up from reference TRBV5-4 and TRBJ2-1, is ETGVTQSPTHLIKTRGQQVTLRCSSQSGHNTVSWYQQALGQGPQFIFQYYREEENGRGNFPPRFSGLQFPNYSSELNVNALELDDSALYLCASSLSDSYNEQFFGPGTRLTVL.

V gene TRBV7-8 combines with J gene TRBJ2-1; D ambiguous. Trimming stripped 5 bases from V and 5 bases from J, with 16 bases between. The CDR3 has 15 residues. The germline gives CDR1 SGHVS, CDR2 FQNEAQ. The CDR3 DNA reads TGTGCCAGCAGCCTCGCCGGCCGGTTAAACAATGAGCAGTTCTTC. Its translation: CASSLAGRLNNEQFF.

The chain recombines TRBV5-1 with TRBJ2-1; 9 nucleotides line up with TRBD2. This CDR3 is built from 15 residues. Trimming cost V 4 bases and J 9 bases; bases outside gene matches: 11. Germline lookup yields CDR1 SGHRS and CDR2 YFSETQ. This CDR3 reads CASSGSGRPDGEQFF. The CDR3, as DNA: TGCGCCAGCAGCGGCAGCGGGAGGCCCGATGGTGAGCAGTTCTTC.

The chain joins TRBV6-6 to TRBJ2-2, with D hard to call. The CDR3 runs to 12 residues. CDR1 and CDR2 (germline): MNHNY, SVGAGI (reference sequence). The V end was cut by 2 bases, the J end by 5 bases, with 3 bases between. The CDR3 DNA sequence: TGTGCCAGCAGTTACCAGACCGGGGAGCTGTTTTTT. Residues: CASSYQTGELFF.

The V gene is TRBV2, the J gene TRBJ1-6, with a possible D match to TRBD1 (5 bases). Germline V CDR1 and CDR2: SNHLY, FYNNEI. This CDR3 is 14 amino acids long. V lost 5 bases, J lost 7 bases, and 12 bases lay in between. CDR3 region: CASSSFGANSPLHF. In nucleotides, the CDR3 is TGTGCCAGCAGTTCCTTTGGGGCCAATTCACCCCTCCACTTT. Variable domain in full (rest from reference TRBV2 and TRBJ1-6): EPEVTQTPSHQVTQMGQEVILRCVPISNHLYFYWYRQILGQKVEFLVSFYNNEISEKSEIFDDQFSVERPDGSNFTLKIRSTKLEDSAMYFCASSSFGANSPLHFGNGTRLTVT.

This chain joins TRBV19 and TRBJ1-4; 8 nucleotides agree with TRBD1. With V trimmed by 5 bases and J by 8 bases, 4 bases remained unmatched. This CDR3 has 13 amino acids. Germline V gene lookup returns CDR1 LNHDA and CDR2 SQIVND (reference sequence). CDR3 loop: CASSQGAREKLFF. Here the CDR3 DNA reads TGTGCCAGTAGTCAGGGGGCAAGAGAAAAACTGTTTTTT.

The chain uses TRBV5-1 and TRBJ2-5; 8 bases align to TRBD2. The CDR3 is 14 amino acids. Unmatched junction bases numbered 12, after V lost 4 bases and J lost 10 bases. Germline CDR1 and CDR2: SGHRS and YFSETQ. The CDR3 here is CASSPTGGAGGQYF. CDR3 nucleotide sequence: TGCGCCAGCAGCCCGACCGGAGGCGCGGGAGGCCAGTACTTC.

The V and J genes are TRBV9 and TRBJ2-6; 8 bases are a match to TRBD1. Trimming at V came to 0 bases and at J to 5 bases, leaving 10 bases not matched to a gene. Germline values: CDR1 SGDLS, CDR2 YYNGEE. This CDR3 spans 18 amino acids. The CDR3 DNA sequence: TGTGCCAGCAGCGTAGCCCCTGGGACAGGTCGTAGGGCCAACGTCCTGACTTTC. Translation: CASSVAPGTGRRANVLTF.